This T cell receptor beta chain was captured by sequencing in a study of blood T cell repertoires in COVID-19. V shed 6 bases and J 5 bases; nucleotides not matched to a gene: 8. The CDR3 sequence is 16 residues long. Germline CDR1 reads KGHSH; CDR2 reads LQKENI. The data were produced by immunoSEQ multiplex PCR, yet TCRdb's version contains in-frame clones alone and is incomplete. The top ten hold 18% of the sample, which has approximately 130,000 clones, about four fifths seen once. The clonotype comes from a man aged 25 to 40 who had recovered from COVID-19. Sequenced input: PBMCs or T cells enriched from blood (not recorded which). The chain joins TRBV18 to TRBJ2-2; 11 bases are a match to TRBD2. The CDR3 spells CASSPGLADLTGELFF. DNA for the CDR3: TGTGCCAGCTCTCCGGGACTAGCGGACTTAACCGGGGAGCTGTTTTTT.